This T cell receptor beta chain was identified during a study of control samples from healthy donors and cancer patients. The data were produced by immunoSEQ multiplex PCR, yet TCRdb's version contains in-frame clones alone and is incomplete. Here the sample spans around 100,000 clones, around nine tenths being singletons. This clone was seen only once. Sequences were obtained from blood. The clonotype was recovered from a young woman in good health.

The CDR3 bases are TGCGCCAGCAGCCCGGGGGACGGTTACAATGAGCAGTTCTTC. Protein product: CASSPGDGYNEQFF. The V call is TRBV5-1, the J call TRBJ2-1, with D possibly being TRBD2 (6 bases). Germline V gene data show CDR1 as SGHRS and CDR2 as YFSETQ. V shed 4 bases and J shed 4 bases, with 12 bases lying between them. The CDR3 totals 14 residues.